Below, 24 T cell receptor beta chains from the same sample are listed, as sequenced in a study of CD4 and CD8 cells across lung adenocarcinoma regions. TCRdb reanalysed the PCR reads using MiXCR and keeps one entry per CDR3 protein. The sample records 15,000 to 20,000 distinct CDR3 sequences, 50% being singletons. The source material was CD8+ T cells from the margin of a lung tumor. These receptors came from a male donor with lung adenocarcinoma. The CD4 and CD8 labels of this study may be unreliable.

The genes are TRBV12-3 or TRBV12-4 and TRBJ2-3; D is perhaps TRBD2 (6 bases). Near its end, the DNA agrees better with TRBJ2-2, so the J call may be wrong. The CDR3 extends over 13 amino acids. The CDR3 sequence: CASSLRDLGALFF. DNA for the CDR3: TGTGCCAGCAGTTTAAGGGACTTAGGTGCGCTGTTTTTT.

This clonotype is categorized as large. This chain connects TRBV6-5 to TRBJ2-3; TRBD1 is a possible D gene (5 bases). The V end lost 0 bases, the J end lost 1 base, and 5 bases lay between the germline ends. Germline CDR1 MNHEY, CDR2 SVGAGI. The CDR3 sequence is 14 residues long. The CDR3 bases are TGTGCCAGCAGTTACTCAGGGGGCACAGATACGCAGTATTTT. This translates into CASSYSGGTDTQYF.

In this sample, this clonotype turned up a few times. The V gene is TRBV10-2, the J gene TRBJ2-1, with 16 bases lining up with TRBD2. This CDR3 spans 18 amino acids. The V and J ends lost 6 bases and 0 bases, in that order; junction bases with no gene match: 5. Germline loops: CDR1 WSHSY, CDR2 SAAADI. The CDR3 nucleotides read TGCGCCAGCAGGATGGGACTAGCGGGAGGGAGCTCCTACAATGAGCAGTTCTTC. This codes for CASRMGLAGGSSYNEQFF.

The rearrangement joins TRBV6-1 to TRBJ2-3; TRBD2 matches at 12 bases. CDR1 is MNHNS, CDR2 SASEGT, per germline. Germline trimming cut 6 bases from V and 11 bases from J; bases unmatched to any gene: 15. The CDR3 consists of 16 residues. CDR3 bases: TGTGCCAGCAGGGGCACGTGGACTAGCGGGACCAATGAGCAGTATTTT. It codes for CASRGTWTSGTNEQYF.

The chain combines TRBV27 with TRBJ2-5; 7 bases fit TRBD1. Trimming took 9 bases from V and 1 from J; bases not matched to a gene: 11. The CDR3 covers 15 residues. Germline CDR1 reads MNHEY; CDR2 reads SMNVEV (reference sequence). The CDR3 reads CARGPGGAAQETQYF. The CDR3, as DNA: TGTGCCAGGGGGCCAGGGGGTGCGGCCCAAGAGACCCAGTACTTC.

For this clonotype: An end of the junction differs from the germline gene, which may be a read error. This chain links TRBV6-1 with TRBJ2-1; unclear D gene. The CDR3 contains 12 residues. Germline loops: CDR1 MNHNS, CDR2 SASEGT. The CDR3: CASSEALLLEYF. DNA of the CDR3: TGTGCCAGCAGTGAAGCGCTCCTCTTGGAGTACTTC.

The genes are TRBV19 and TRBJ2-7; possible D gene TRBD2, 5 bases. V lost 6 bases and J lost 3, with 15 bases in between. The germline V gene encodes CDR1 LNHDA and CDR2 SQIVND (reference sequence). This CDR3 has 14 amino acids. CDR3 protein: CASSDEGIGYEQYF. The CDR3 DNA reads TGTGCCAGTAGCGACGAGGGAATCGGCTACGAGCAGTACTTC.

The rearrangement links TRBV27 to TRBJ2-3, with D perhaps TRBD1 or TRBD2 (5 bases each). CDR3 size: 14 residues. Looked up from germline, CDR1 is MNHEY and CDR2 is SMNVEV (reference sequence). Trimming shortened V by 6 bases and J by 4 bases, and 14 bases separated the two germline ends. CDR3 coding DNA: TGTGCCAGCAGCGGGACCACCCGGGCAGATACGCAGTATTTT. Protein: CASSGTTRADTQYF.

CDR3 in amino acids: CSARDLGQGLHEQYF. The CDR3, as DNA: TGCAGTGCTAGAGATTTGGGACAGGGGTTACACGAGCAGTACTTC. This chain links TRBV20-1 with TRBJ2-7, with 10 bases fitting TRBD1. CDR3 length: 15 residues. In germline, CDR1 is DFQATT, CDR2 SNEGSKA (reference sequence). V lost 0 bases to trimming and J lost 5 bases; unmatched junction nucleotides: 7.

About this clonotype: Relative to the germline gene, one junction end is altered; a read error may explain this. The CDR3 DNA reads as TGTGCCAGCCGTTACTCGGGGCTTAGAGCCAAAAATACTCAGTATTTC. It codes for CASRYSGLRAKNTQYF. The gene calls are TRBV6-5 and TRBJ2-4; D possibly uses TRBD1 or TRBD2 (5 bases each). From germline, CDR1 is MNHEY and CDR2 SVGAGI. This CDR3 spans 16 amino acids.

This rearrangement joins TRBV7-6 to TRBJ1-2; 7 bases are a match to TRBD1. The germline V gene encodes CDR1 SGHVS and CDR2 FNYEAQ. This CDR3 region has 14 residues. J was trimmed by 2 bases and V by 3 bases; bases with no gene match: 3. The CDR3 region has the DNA TGTGCCAGCAGCTTGACGACAGGGAACTATGGCTACACCTTC. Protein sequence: CASSLTTGNYGYTF.

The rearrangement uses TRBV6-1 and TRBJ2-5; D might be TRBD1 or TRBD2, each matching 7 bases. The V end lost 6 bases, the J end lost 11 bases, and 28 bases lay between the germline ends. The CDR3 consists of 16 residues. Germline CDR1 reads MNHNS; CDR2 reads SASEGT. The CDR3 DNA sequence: TGTGCCAGCAGCCCACTTTTTTCGGAGGGGGCGGGGGAGCAGTACTTC. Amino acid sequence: CASSPLFSEGAGEQYF.

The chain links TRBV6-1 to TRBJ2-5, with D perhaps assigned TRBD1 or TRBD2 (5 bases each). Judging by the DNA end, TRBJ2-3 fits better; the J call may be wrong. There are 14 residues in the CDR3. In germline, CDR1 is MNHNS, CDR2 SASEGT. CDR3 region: CAGSGGGSTETQYF. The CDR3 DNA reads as TGTGCGGGCAGTGGGGGTGGTAGCACAGAGACCCAGTATTTT.

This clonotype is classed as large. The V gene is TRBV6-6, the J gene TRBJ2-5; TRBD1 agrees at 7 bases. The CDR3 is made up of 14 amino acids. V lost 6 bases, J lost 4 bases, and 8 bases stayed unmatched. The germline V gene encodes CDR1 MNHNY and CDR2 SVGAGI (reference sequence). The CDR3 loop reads CASRRAGGPETQYF. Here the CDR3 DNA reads TGTGCCAGCAGGAGGGCAGGGGGTCCAGAGACCCAGTACTTC.

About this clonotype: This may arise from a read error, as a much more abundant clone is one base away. CDR3 residues: CASSERGGRYNEQYF. Here the CDR3 DNA reads TGTGCCAGCAGTGAACGAGGCGGGAGGTACAATGAGCAGTACTTC. This rearrangement joins TRBV6-1 to TRBJ2-1; 8 bases match TRBD2. Near its end, the DNA agrees better with TRBJ2-7, so the J call may be wrong. Germline CDR1 MNHNS, CDR2 SASEGT. CDR3 length: 15 amino acids.

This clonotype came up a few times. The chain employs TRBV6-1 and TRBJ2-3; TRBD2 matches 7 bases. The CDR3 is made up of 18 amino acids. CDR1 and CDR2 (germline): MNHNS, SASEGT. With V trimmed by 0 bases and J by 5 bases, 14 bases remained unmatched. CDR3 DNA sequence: TGTGCCAGCAGTGAAGCGGGCCTAGCGGTTTTCCGGGGAGATACGCAGTATTTT. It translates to CASSEAGLAVFRGDTQYF.

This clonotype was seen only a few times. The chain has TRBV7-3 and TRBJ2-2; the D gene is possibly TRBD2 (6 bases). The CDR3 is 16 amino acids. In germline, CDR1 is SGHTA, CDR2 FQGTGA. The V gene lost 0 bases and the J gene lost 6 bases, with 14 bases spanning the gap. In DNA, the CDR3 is TGTGCCAGCAGCTTAACCGGGGGTGGGGAATCCGGGGAGCTGTTTTTT. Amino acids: CASSLTGGGESGELFF. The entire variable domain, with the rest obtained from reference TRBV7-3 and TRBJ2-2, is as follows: GAGVSQTPSNKVTEKGKYVELRCDPISGHTALYWYRQSLGQGPEFLIYFQGTGAADDSGLPNDRFFAVRPEGSVSTLKIQRTERGDSAVYLCASSLTGGGESGELFFGEGSRLTVL.

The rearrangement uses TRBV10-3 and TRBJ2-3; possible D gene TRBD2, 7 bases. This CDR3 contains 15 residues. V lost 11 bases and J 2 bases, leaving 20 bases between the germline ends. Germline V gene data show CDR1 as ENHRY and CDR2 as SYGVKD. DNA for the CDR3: TGTGCCGCGGCCTGGGGGGGCCGACACACAGATACGCAGTATTTT. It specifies CAAAWGGRHTDTQYF.

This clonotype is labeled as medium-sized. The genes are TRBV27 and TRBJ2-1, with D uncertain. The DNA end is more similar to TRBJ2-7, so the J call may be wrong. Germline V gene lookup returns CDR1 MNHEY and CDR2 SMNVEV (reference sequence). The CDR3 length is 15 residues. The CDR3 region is CASTHDRFSLYEQYF. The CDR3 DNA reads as TGTGCCAGCACCCACGATAGGTTTTCACTCTACGAGCAGTACTTC.

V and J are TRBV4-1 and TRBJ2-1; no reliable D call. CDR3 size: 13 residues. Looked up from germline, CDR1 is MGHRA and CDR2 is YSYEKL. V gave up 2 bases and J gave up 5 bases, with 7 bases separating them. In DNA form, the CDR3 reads TGCGCCAGCAGCCAATTCCAGCACAATGAGCAGTTCTTC. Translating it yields CASSQFQHNEQFF.

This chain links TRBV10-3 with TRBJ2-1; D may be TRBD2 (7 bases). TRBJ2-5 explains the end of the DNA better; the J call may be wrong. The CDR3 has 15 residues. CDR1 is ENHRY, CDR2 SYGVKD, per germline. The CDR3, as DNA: TGTGCCATCAGTGAATCCGGGGGGCGGTGGGAGACCCAGTACTTC. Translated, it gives CAISESGGRWETQYF.

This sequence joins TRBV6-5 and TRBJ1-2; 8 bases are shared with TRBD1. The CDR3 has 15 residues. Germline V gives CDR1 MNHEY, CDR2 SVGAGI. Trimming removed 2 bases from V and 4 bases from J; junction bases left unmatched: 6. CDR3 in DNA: TGTGCCAGCAGTTACCGACGCGGACAGGGCTATGGCTACACCTTC. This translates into CASSYRRGQGYGYTF.

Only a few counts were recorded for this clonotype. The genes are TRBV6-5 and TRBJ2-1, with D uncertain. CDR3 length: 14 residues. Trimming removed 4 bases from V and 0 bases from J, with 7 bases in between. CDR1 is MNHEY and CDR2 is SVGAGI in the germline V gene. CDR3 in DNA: TGTGCCAGCAGTTTAAAGAACTCCTACAATGAGCAGTTCTTC. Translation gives CASSLKNSYNEQFF.

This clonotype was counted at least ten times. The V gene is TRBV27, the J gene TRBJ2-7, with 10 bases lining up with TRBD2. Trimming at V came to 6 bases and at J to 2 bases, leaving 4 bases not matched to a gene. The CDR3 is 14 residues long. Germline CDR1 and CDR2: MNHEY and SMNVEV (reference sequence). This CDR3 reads CASRGLARAYEQYF. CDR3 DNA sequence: TGTGCCAGCAGGGGACTAGCGAGGGCCTACGAGCAGTACTTC.